Presented here are 25 T cell receptor beta chains from one specimen sequenced in a study of blood T cells in healthy people across ages. Alongside a J-beta primer mix, a sample-barcoded 5' primer served in a second PCR lasting about 7 to 12 cycles. TCRdb re-derived calls from the 5' RACE reads in MiXCR, one entry per CDR3 protein. The sample gives some 880,000 distinct CDR3 sequences, 30% to 45% of which show up once; over 10% is in the top ten. The material sequenced was blood. The receptors originated from a man in his late teens or twenties in good health.

The chain uses TRBV2 and TRBJ2-2, with TRBD2 as a possible D gene (5 bases). There are 12 residues in the CDR3. CDR1 SNHLY and CDR2 FYNNEI come from the germline V gene. V was trimmed by 7 bases and J by 4 bases, leaving 7 bases between them. As DNA, the CDR3 is TGTGCCAGCATGGGGAGCACCGGGGAGCTGTTTTTT. It is translated as CASMGSTGELFF. Full variable domain (remainder filled in from reference TRBV2 and TRBJ2-2): EPEVTQTPSHQVTQMGQEVILRCVPISNHLYFYWYRQILGQKVEFLVSFYNNEISEKSEIFDDQFSVERPDGSNFTLKIRSTKLEDSAMYFCASMGSTGELFFGEGSRLTVL.

This clonotype occurred a few times. The chain employs TRBV4-3 and TRBJ1-4, with a tentative D call TRBD1 (5 bases). Germline CDR1 and CDR2: LGHNA and YSLEER. The CDR3 spans 16 residues. The V and J ends lost 1 base and 2 bases respectively, with 11 bases between them. Here the CDR3 DNA reads TGCGCCAGCAGCCAAGGGGGGGGTACCACTAATGAAAAACTGTTTTTT. Its translation: CASSQGGGTTNEKLFF.

The DNA of the CDR3 is TGCAGTGCCGCTAGTACGGAAATCGGGAGAAGGATAAACTATGGCTACACCTTC. Its translation is CSAASTEIGRRINYGYTF. The genes are TRBV20-1 and TRBJ1-2; D unresolved. The CDR3 contains 18 residues. Per the germline V gene, CDR1 is DFQATT and CDR2 is SNEGSKA (reference sequence). V lost 6 bases to trimming and J lost 2 bases, with 28 bases between them.

In the case of this clonotype: Just one base apart from a much larger clone, this may be a read error. J is TRBJ2-7 and V is TRBV14, with D possibly TRBD2 on 6 matching bases. The V gene's germline CDR1 is SGHDN and CDR2 FVKESK. The CDR3 runs 15 residues. The CDR3 DNA is TGTGCCAGCAGCCAATCAGCGGGTGCTTTCTACAAGCAGTACTTC. It encodes CASSQSAGAFYKQYF.

This clonotype was seen only a few times. V is TRBV5-1 and J is TRBJ2-3, with TRBD2 matching 7 bases. The V segment lost 6 bases and the J segment 0 bases; nucleotides outside the gene matches: 1. Per the germline V gene, CDR1 is SGHRS and CDR2 is YFSETQ. The CDR3 length is 13 residues. CDR3 residues: CASNGGSTDTQYF. Written as DNA, the CDR3 is TGCGCCAGCAACGGGGGGAGCACAGATACGCAGTATTTT.

This chain links TRBV3-1 with TRBJ2-4; tentative D call: TRBD1 (6 bases). Germline V gene lookup returns CDR1 LGHDT and CDR2 YNNKEL (reference sequence). There are 17 residues in the CDR3. The ends were cut back, 0 bases at V and 3 bases at J, with 15 bases in the middle. In DNA, the CDR3 is TGTGCCAGCAGCCAAGATCTTGGGGGCAGGGGCAAAAACATTCAGTACTTC. It encodes CASSQDLGGRGKNIQYF.

For this clonotype: It may be a read error: a sequence one base away is much more abundant. CDR3 DNA sequence: TGTGCCAGCAGCCAAGATTACCGCGGGGCTTACAATGAGCAGTACTTC. Translated, it gives CASSQDYRGAYNEQYF. The rearrangement joins TRBV14 to TRBJ2-5; tentatively, D is TRBD2 (6 bases). Germline CDR1 is SGHDN and CDR2 is FVKESK. The V end was cut by 0 bases, the J end by 11 bases, with 22 bases between. The CDR3 spans 16 residues.

The rearrangement links TRBV6-6 to TRBJ2-1; TRBD2 agrees at 11 bases. V lost 1 base, J lost 8 bases, and 4 bases stayed unmatched. Germline V gives CDR1 MNHNY, CDR2 SVGAGI (reference sequence). The CDR3 runs 15 residues. The CDR3, as DNA: TGTGCCAGCAGTTACTTTAGCGGGGGGGCCGATGAGCAGTTCTTC. Encoded protein: CASSYFSGGADEQFF.

This sequence joins TRBV7-9 and TRBJ2-1; D is unclear. This CDR3 contains 13 residues. Germline CDR1 reads SEHNR; CDR2 reads FQNEAQ (reference sequence). V was pared by 5 bases and J by 7 bases, with 12 bases between. CDR3: CASSPNNINEQFF. CDR3 DNA sequence: TGTGCCAGCAGCCCAAATAACATTAATGAGCAGTTCTTC.

The chain carries TRBV12-3 or TRBV12-4 and TRBJ2-1, with unresolved D. The J call may be mistaken, given a closer DNA end match to TRBJ2-7. The CDR3 extends over 15 amino acids. The CDR3: CASSNWGSSYNEQYF. Here the CDR3 DNA reads TGTGCCAGCAGCAATTGGGGAAGCTCCTACAATGAGCAGTACTTC.

In this sample, this clonotype turned up a few times. The V call is TRBV2, the J call TRBJ2-1, with D tentatively TRBD2 (5 bases). CDR1 is SNHLY, CDR2 FYNNEI, per germline. Trimming shortened V by 8 bases and J by 14 bases, and 25 bases separated the two germline ends. The CDR3 contains 14 residues. CDR3 protein: CASVNGLAVVEEFF. The CDR3 DNA is TGTGCCAGCGTAAACGGCCTAGCCGTGGTAGAGGAGTTCTTC. The full variable domain, rest sourced from reference TRBV2 and TRBJ2-1, is EPEVTQTPSHQVTQMGQEVILRCVPISNHLYFYWYRQILGQKVEFLVSFYNNEISEKSEIFDDQFSVERPDGSNFTLKIRSTKLEDSAMYFCASVNGLAVVEEFFGPGTRLTVL.

This clonotype was picked up a small number of times. The chain is built from TRBV3-1 and TRBJ1-2; D perhaps matches TRBD1 (6 bases). Germline CDR1 LGHDT, CDR2 YNNKEL (reference sequence). V was cut by 1 base and J by 6 bases, with 24 bases left in between. This CDR3 is 18 amino acids long. The CDR3 region has the DNA TGTGCCAGCAGCCAAGTGGGCGTGACAGGAACAGGGAGAAATGGCTACACCTTC. Translated: CASSQVGVTGTGRNGYTF.

Details on this clonotype: Possible read error: a much larger clone is one base away. The rearrangement joins TRBV21-1 to TRBJ1-6; the table gives TRBD1 as D, unverified against the DNA. TRBV21-1 is designated a pseudogene. CDR3 length: 17 residues. CDR3 residues: CASSSHGQGPYNSPPHF. For the CDR3, the DNA is TGTGCCAGCAGCTCCCATGGACAGGGACCCTATAATTCACCCCCCCACTTT.

CDR3 amino acids: CASSVGSFTDTQYF. CDR3 sequence (DNA): TGTGCCAGCAGCGTAGGTAGTTTCACAGATACGCAGTATTTT. The rearrangement uses TRBV9 and TRBJ2-3, with D unresolved. Germline CDR1 reads SGDLS; CDR2 reads YYNGEE. The V gene lost 0 bases and the J gene lost 2 bases, with 7 bases spanning the gap. The CDR3 covers 14 residues.

The table lists this clonotype with a few counts. The chain uses TRBV25-1 and TRBJ2-1; tentative D call: TRBD1 (6 bases). The germline V and J ends were trimmed by 5 bases and 8 bases, with 19 bases remaining between them. CDR1 and CDR2 from the germline V gene are MGHDK and SYGVNS. This CDR3 is built from 15 residues. CDR3 in DNA: TGTGCCAGCAGTTTCGATGTACAGGGTAGGCATGAGCAGTTCTTC. It codes for CASSFDVQGRHEQFF.

Concerning this clonotype itself: An end of the junction differs from the germline gene, which may be a read error. The chain joins TRBV20-1 to TRBJ2-5; no clear D. Germline V gene lookup returns CDR1 DFQATT and CDR2 SNEGSKA (reference sequence). The CDR3 spans 11 residues. The CDR3 reads CIARAAETQYF. CDR3 nucleotides: TGCATTGCTAGGGCAGCCGAGACCCAGTACTTC.

In its sample, this clonotype was seen a few times. This chain joins TRBV24-1 and TRBJ2-3; D uncertain. The CDR3 consists of 14 residues. V gave up 6 bases and J gave up 5 bases, with 14 bases separating them. Per the germline V gene, CDR1 is KGHDR and CDR2 is SFDVKD. In DNA form, the CDR3 reads TGTGCCACCAGTCTCGGGTTTACGGGAGATACGCAGTATTTT. This encodes CATSLGFTGDTQYF.

This clonotype has a count of ten or more. The chain has TRBV5-1 and TRBJ1-5; the match to TRBD1 covers 9 bases. V was pared by 3 bases and J by 5 bases, with 6 bases of the junction left unmatched. Germline-derived CDR1 and CDR2 are SGHRS and YFSETQ. CDR3 length: 15 amino acids. The CDR3 DNA reads TGCGCCAGCAGCTCATCCGGGGACAGGGATCAGCCCCAGCATTTT. Amino acids: CASSSSGDRDQPQHF.

At least ten counts were recorded for this clonotype. CDR3 sequence: CATRTGKNIQYF. In DNA form, the CDR3 reads TGTGCCACCAGAACCGGGAAAAACATTCAGTACTTC. This rearrangement joins TRBV15 to TRBJ2-4; D is uncertain. Trimming left V 6 bases short and J 4 bases short, with 7 bases between. This CDR3 region has 12 residues. The V gene's germline CDR1 is LNHNV and CDR2 YYDKDF (reference sequence).

The chain couples TRBV10-1 to TRBJ2-5, with TRBD2 as a possible D gene (5 bases). This CDR3 has 15 amino acids. CDR1 is WNHNN and CDR2 is SYGVQD in the germline V gene (reference sequence). Between the trimmed V and J ends, which lost 6 bases and 1 base, there was a span of 15 bases. The CDR3 DNA reads TGCGCCAGCAGCCCGGGGTGGGGTCCCCAAGAGACCCAGTACTTC. This encodes CASSPGWGPQETQYF.

The rearrangement joins TRBV13 to TRBJ2-7; D is undetermined. The CDR3 runs to 14 residues. The germline V gene encodes CDR1 PRHDT and CDR2 FYEKMQ (reference sequence). Trimming took off 1 base at V and 2 bases at J, with 9 bases between the two ends. The CDR3 is CASSLARRAYEQYF. The CDR3 coding sequence is TGTGCCAGCAGCTTAGCCCGACGGGCCTACGAGCAGTACTTC.

The V call is TRBV7-3, the J call TRBJ2-1, with no clear D. This CDR3 is 15 amino acids long. Trimming left V 5 bases short and J 0 bases short, with 11 bases between. The germline CDR1 and CDR2 sequences are SGHTA and FQGTGA. CDR3 loop: CASSLTARSYNEQFF. Here the CDR3 DNA reads TGTGCCAGCAGCCTTACGGCACGCTCCTACAATGAGCAGTTCTTC.

This clonotype has only a few counts. J is TRBJ2-1 and V is TRBV20-1; D is perhaps TRBD2 (5 bases). The DNA end lines up better with TRBJ2-7; the J call may be wrong. Germline V gene lookup returns CDR1 DFQATT and CDR2 SNEGSKA (reference sequence). There are 17 residues in the CDR3. CDR3 sequence reads: CSARDLVEADFYNEQYF. The DNA for the CDR3 is TGCAGTGCTAGAGATCTGGTGGAAGCGGATTTCTACAATGAGCAGTACTTC.

V is TRBV21-1 and J is TRBJ2-1; TRBD1, as called in the table, went unchecked against the DNA. TRBV21-1 represents a pseudogene. The CDR3 runs to 17 residues. In DNA form, the CDR3 reads TGTGCCAGCAGCATTAGGGACGGGGAAGTGGGCGACAATGAGCAGTTCTTC. Translated: CASSIRDGEVGDNEQFF.

This clonotype showed up just a few times. The rearrangement joins TRBV2 to TRBJ1-4; D call uncertain. The CDR3 is 12 amino acids. With 7 bases removed from V and 9 bases from J, the gap between germline ends came to 12 bases. Per germline, CDR1 SNHLY and CDR2 FYNNEI. CDR3 loop: CASILGPQKLFF. CDR3 sequence (DNA): TGTGCCAGCATCCTAGGACCCCAAAAACTGTTTTTT.